This TCR beta chain was identified during a study of blood T cell repertoires in COVID-19. Study-level background: Acute and convalescent COVID-19 samples came from the United States, Italy and Spain.

After removal of 5 bases from V and 5 bases from J, the junction contained 9 bases not matched to a gene. The germline V gene encodes CDR1 SGHTA and CDR2 FQGNSA. The CDR3 is made up of 16 amino acids. Original processing methods: Amplification of reference gene primers provided the estimated nucleated cell counts. Clones were sequenced by immunoSEQ multiplex PCR, and TCRdb holds only the in-frame ones, with some missing. That table supplies the V and J calls and clone size; D and trimming were determined from the DNA. This sample has about 74,000 clones, with 85% to 90% found just once. The TCR was taken from a woman over 75 with active or convalescent COVID-19. The sequencing input was peripheral blood. The chain recombines TRBV7-2 with TRBJ1-1; 12 nucleotides align to TRBD1. The CDR3 sequence is CASSPLMGQGATEAFF. CDR3 in DNA: TGTGCCAGCAGCCCCTTGATGGGACAGGGGGCTACTGAAGCTTTCTTT.